This section outlines one T cell receptor beta chain sequence together with its context. Its specific antigen is unknown. No quality values exist for individual bases; no much larger clone is one base distant. Taken from the germline V gene (reference sequence), the CDR1 and CDR2 loops are LNHNV and YYDKDF. After removal of 2 bases from V and 1 base from J, the junction retains 4 bases not matched to a gene. There are 15 amino acids in the CDR3, from cysteine to phenylalanine inclusive. Only CDR3 DNA is held: 45 bases, read in frame from base 1. The immunoSEQ Assay, a bias-controlled multiplex PCR, was used to amplify TCRbeta CDR3 regions from genomic DNA. As for the original processing: Nucleated cell counts per sample were estimated from amplification of reference gene primers within the assay. To quantify the absolute abundance of each unique TCRbeta CDR3 rearrangement, sequence reads were collapsed and filtered. For each sample, productive Simpson clonality was calculated as the square root of Simpson's diversity index over productive rearrangements. Imported from immuneACCESS, the table was reduced by TCRdb to in-frame sequences with V and J called. These copies leave out some clones; in studies compared against another copy, an unresolved V gene accounts for under half, and the cause of the remainder is not known. That table furnishes V, J and clone size, whereas the DNA furnished D and trimming. The sample table records 85,000 to 95,000 clones; 70% to 90% of these occur just once. About 19% of the sample is in the top ten clones.

Each collaborating institution followed its own protocols to collect whole blood in K2EDTA tubes. For TCRbeta analysis, collaborators shipped samples in one of three forms: frozen whole blood, isolated PBMCs, or DNA extracted from either of those sample types. These data are taken from a study of blood T cell repertoires in COVID-19 (dated by TCRdb to 2018 to 2020). Context from the whole study: The collaborator samples originated in the United States, Italy and Spain and spanned the acute and convalescent phases of COVID-19. The material from the prospective study consisted of cDNA or gDNA derived from T cells, B-cell-depleted T cells, or PBMCs. Subjects who had been exposed to COVID-19, were actively infected with it, or had recovered from it provided the deeply sampled blood TCRbeta repertoires that made up the dataset. A freely available public database, intended as a resource for researchers studying the immune response to SARS-CoV-2, is where the repertoires were released. Samples came from the ongoing ImmuneRACE study (first 160 participants) plus 1,254 subjects from 6 global collaborators. Nearly every sample came with metadata listing a de-identified subject ID, COVID-19 status, age in years and sex. Where available, HLA class I and class II types were obtained from metadata supplied by the sample provider rather than from assay-based typing. The study at large found these results: The quantity of clinical and demographic metadata differed by source and by participant and was supplied without curation.

Sequencing was done on a sample of peripheral blood. The clonotype originates from a woman older than 75 with acute or convalescent COVID-19. This sequence uses TRBV15 and TRBJ2-7, with 8 bases in between that match TRBD1. The CDR3 loop reads CATSRSRTGSYEQYF. The DNA reads as follows: TGTGCCACCAGCAGATCCCGGACAGGGTCCTACGAGCAGTACTTC.